This T cell receptor (beta chain) was profiled in a study of OX40 agonist ivuxolimab in advanced cancers. Study outcomes and limitations: There was clonal expansion of CD4+ and CD8+ blood T cells by week 6 at 0.1 to 3.0 mg/kg.

Here immunoSEQ multiplex PCR was the method, and the copy in TCRdb shows in-frame clones only, minus some. The sample lists 65,000 to 85,000 clones; over 70% were seen once. Autoimmune disease history or systemic immunosuppression excluded patients. Comments on this clone: What it binds is not known. The same CDR3 is also encoded by other DNA sequences in this sample.

V gave up 0 bases and J gave up 4 bases, with 5 bases separating them. This CDR3 is 12 amino acids long. Germline V gene lookup returns CDR1 SGHRS and CDR2 YFSETQ. The source material was CD4+ or CD8+ T cells sorted from blood, sampled in a trial of the OX40 agonist ivuxolimab. This receptor was obtained from an adult with an advanced solid tumor such as melanoma, head and neck, liver or kidney cancer. The rearrangement links TRBV5-1 to TRBJ2-7; D is unclear. Written as DNA, the CDR3 is TGCGCCAGCAGCTTGGGCGGTTACGAGCAGTACTTC. This sequence encodes CASSLGGYEQYF.